These 5 T cell receptor beta chains share one sample of origin, sequenced in a study of T cell repertoires in cytomegalovirus infection. Each CDR3 protein is one row after TCRdb ran MiXCR on the reads. The top ten hold 55% to 60% of the sample, which has 200,000 or so distinct CDR3 sequences, about 39% seen once. These receptors' antigens are unknown. Sequences were derived from CD8+ T cells from cultured PBMCs, sampled from culture after CMV antigen stimulation. The receptors shown here come from a human donor in good health (CMV status not recorded). Some clones in this sample may be carry-over from other donors' samples.

The table lists this clonotype with a few counts. The chain links TRBV7-3 to TRBJ1-4; D is unclear. The CDR3 runs 14 residues. V lost 2 bases and J lost 5, with 9 bases in between. Germline V gene sequence: CDR1 SGHTA, CDR2 FQGTGA. CDR3 sequence: CASSLYSGNEKLFF. CDR3 DNA: TGTGCCAGCAGCTTATACAGTGGGAATGAAAAACTGTTTTTT.

This clonotype was counted at least ten times. The chain combines TRBV24-1 with TRBJ1-2, with 7 nucleotides matching TRBD1. Germline assignment: CDR1 KGHDR and CDR2 SFDVKD. Trimming removed 9 bases from V and 6 bases from J; junction bases left unmatched: 6. This CDR3 spans 12 amino acids. The CDR3 region has the DNA TGTGCCACCCGGCTCCAGGGGGATGGCTACACCTTC. Amino acid sequence: CATRLQGDGYTF.

This rearrangement joins TRBV4-1 to TRBJ2-7; unclear D gene. Germline values: CDR1 MGHRA, CDR2 YSYEKL. The CDR3 totals 18 residues. Between the trimmed V and J ends, which lost 5 bases and 1 base, there was a span of 24 bases. DNA for the CDR3: TGCGCCAGCAGCACACACGGACCACCCGCCCCATTGTCCTACGAGCAGTACTTC. Residues: CASSTHGPPAPLSYEQYF.

The sample holds a few counts of this clonotype. The chain recombines TRBV19 with TRBJ2-2; D may be TRBD1 or TRBD2 (5 bases each). Germline V gene data show CDR1 as LNHDA and CDR2 as SQIVND (reference sequence). The CDR3 is made up of 16 amino acids. V dropped 5 bases and J dropped 7 bases, with 20 bases sitting between them. CDR3 coding DNA: TGTGCCAGTAGTGGATGGAGGACACGCGCGGGCGGGGAGCTGTTTTTT. It specifies CASSGWRTRAGGELFF.

The CDR3 sequence is CSVEGVNTEAFF. The DNA for the CDR3 is TGCAGCGTTGAAGGGGTGAACACTGAAGCTTTCTTT. This chain joins TRBV29-1 and TRBJ1-1; D is unresolved. CDR1 and CDR2 (germline): SQVTM, ANQGSEA. The V end was cut by 1 base, the J end by 0 bases, with 3 bases between. This CDR3 contains 12 residues.